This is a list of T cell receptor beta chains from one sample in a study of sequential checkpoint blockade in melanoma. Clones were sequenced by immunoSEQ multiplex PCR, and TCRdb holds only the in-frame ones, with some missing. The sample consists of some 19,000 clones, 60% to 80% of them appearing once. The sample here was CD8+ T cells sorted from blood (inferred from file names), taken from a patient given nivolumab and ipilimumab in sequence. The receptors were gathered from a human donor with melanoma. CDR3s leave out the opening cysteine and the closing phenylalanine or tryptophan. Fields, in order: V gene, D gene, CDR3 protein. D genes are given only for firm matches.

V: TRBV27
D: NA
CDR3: ASSFLWAPQGSYEQY

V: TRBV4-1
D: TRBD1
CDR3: ASSPRTGDYEQY

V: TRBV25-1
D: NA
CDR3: ATGTSYEAF

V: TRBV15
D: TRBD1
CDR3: ATSRATGGPYEQY

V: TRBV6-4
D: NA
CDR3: ASSDRVYRTAKRNTGELF

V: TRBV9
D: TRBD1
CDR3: ASSGGQMDEAF

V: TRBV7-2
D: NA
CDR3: ASSLRKGDAYEQY

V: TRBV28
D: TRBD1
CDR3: ASSLQGANYGYT

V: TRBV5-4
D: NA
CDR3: ASSHTRDWDDGELF

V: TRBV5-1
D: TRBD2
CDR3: ASSPYPGTSVNQETQY

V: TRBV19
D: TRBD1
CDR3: ASSRGQGHEKLF

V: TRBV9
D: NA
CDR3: ASSVSASDSYEQY

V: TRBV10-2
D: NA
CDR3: ASSESSVGASYGYT

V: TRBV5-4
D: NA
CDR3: ASSLGTGLYGYT

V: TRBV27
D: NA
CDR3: ASSFAYEQY

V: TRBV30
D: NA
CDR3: AWSVGTQFSPSSGNTIY

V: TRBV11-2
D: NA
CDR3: ASSFGQGSTDTQY

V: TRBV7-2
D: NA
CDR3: ASSLAGDYGYT

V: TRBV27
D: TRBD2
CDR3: ASGLRSGSGNEQY

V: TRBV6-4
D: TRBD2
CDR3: ASSDGTSGGTDTQY

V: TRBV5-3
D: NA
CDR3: ASSRGAGFYEQY

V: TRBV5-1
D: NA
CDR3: ASSLAATGSWDEKLF

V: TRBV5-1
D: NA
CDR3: ASSSVDRGIYGYT

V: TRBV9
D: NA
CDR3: ASSLYPVRNTEAF

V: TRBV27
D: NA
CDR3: ASSPLEVVGVSSNQPQH

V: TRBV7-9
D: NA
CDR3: ASSLNREERGYT

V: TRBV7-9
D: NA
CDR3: ASSTGPGGQPQH

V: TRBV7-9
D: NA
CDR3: ASSLIESGNTEAF

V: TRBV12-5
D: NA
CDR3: ASGSPFFGGAGNTIY

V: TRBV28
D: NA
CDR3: ASRLTGEGYSEQY

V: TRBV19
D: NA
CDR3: ASSSGEAF

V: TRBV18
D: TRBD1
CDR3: ASSPASGQGLNEQF

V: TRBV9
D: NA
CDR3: ASGGDYEQY

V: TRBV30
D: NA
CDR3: AWSLGADEAF

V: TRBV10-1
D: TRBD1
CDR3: ASSPTGGNTEAF

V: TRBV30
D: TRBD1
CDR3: AIGGTGEDGQPQH

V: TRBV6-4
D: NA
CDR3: ASSDSEEPTDTQY